Shown below are 13 T cell receptor beta chains from a single sample sequenced in a study of blood T cell repertoires in COVID-19 (dated by TCRdb to the early 2020s). Library prep was done by the immunoSEQ multiplex PCR assay. TCRdb retrieved this table from immuneACCESS and kept in-frame rearrangements only. Not all clones are present; in checked studies, unresolved V genes account for under half, and no reason is known for the remainder. This sample has 180,000 or so clones in its table, and 70% to 80% of those were observed once. The ten most abundant clones make up roughly 13% of the sample. Sequenced input: peripheral blood. Receptors originate from a man in his fifties who had recovered from COVID-19.

V usage is TRBV5-4 and J usage is TRBJ2-4; the D gene is possibly TRBD1 (6 bases). The germline V gene encodes CDR1 SGHNT and CDR2 YYREEE (reference sequence). The CDR3 loop spans 13 amino acids. The germline V and J ends were trimmed by 4 bases and 5 bases, with 10 bases remaining between them. CDR3 protein: CASSAGQQNIQYF. The CDR3 DNA follows: TGTGCCAGCAGCGCCGGACAGCAAAACATTCAGTACTTC.

This clone showed up just once. The chain has TRBV5-1 and TRBJ2-1; 8 bases fit TRBD2. CDR1 and CDR2 (germline): SGHRS, YFSETQ. This CDR3 spans 16 amino acids. The ends lost 4 bases at V and 3 bases at J; junction bases unmatched: 9. CDR3 sequence: CASSPSAGAVYNEQFF. CDR3 sequence (DNA): TGCGCCAGCAGCCCCTCAGCGGGAGCGGTCTACAATGAGCAGTTCTTC.

The genes are TRBV6-4 and TRBJ2-1, with 9 bases fitting TRBD1. The germline V gene encodes CDR1 MRHNA and CDR2 SNTAGT. V trimming: 5 bases; J trimming: 9 bases; junction bases outside the gene matches: 11. There are 15 residues in the CDR3. This CDR3 is CASSRDREKGGEQFF. The CDR3 DNA follows: TGTGCCAGCAGTCGGGACAGGGAAAAAGGAGGTGAGCAGTTCTTC.

This clone was detected a few times. The identical CDR3 is also encoded by other nucleotide sequences in the sample. V usage is TRBV10-3 and J usage is TRBJ2-2; 10 nucleotides agree with TRBD2. V lost 5 bases, J lost 0 bases, and 3 bases stayed unmatched. This CDR3 has 16 amino acids. Germline assignment: CDR1 ENHRY and CDR2 SYGVKD. The CDR3 nucleotides are TGTGCCATCAGTCGAGCGGGAGGGGCGAACACCGGGGAGCTGTTTTTT. Translation: CAISRAGGANTGELFF.

The chain carries TRBV7-3 and TRBJ2-1, with D hard to call. CDR3 length: 15 amino acids. V was pared by 5 bases and J by 2 bases, with 13 bases between. Germline values: CDR1 SGHTA, CDR2 FQGTGA. The CDR3 reads CASSPFPGPYNEQFF. The CDR3 nucleotides are TGTGCCAGCAGCCCCTTCCCTGGCCCCTACAATGAGCAGTTCTTC. The whole variable domain, remainder taken from reference TRBV7-3 and TRBJ2-1, is GAGVSQTPSNKVTEKGKYVELRCDPISGHTALYWYRQSLGQGPEFLIYFQGTGAADDSGLPNDRFFAVRPEGSVSTLKIQRTERGDSAVYLCASSPFPGPYNEQFFGPGTRLTVL.

The rearrangement joins TRBV19 to TRBJ2-7, with D perhaps TRBD2 (5 bases). Germline V CDR1 and CDR2: LNHDA, SQIVND (reference sequence). The V gene lost 5 bases and the J gene lost 2 bases, with 13 bases spanning the gap. This CDR3 contains 14 residues. The CDR3 here is CASSRTAGTYEQYF. The CDR3 region has the DNA TGTGCCAGTAGTCGGACTGCTGGAACCTACGAGCAGTACTTC.

The V call is TRBV6-2 or TRBV6-3, the J call TRBJ2-5; perhaps TRBD2 as D (5 bases). This CDR3 has 16 amino acids. CDR1 and CDR2 (germline): MNHEY, SVGEGT. V was trimmed by 5 bases and J by 4 bases, leaving 20 bases between them. DNA for the CDR3: TGTGCCAGCAGTCCGTGGGAAAACGGGGATCGAGAGACCCAGTACTTC. Protein: CASSPWENGDRETQYF.

The rearrangement uses TRBV6-5 and TRBJ2-3, with D uncertain. The V gene lost 6 bases and the J gene lost 4 bases, with 17 bases spanning the gap. This CDR3 is 15 amino acids long. Germline CDR1 is MNHEY and CDR2 is SVGAGI. Here the CDR3 reads CASRQDGWFADTQYF. DNA for the CDR3: TGTGCCAGCAGACAAGACGGGTGGTTCGCAGATACGCAGTATTTT.

This clone turned up a few times. The chain employs TRBV5-1 and TRBJ1-1; 11 bases match TRBD1. The CDR3 is 15 residues long. V shed 3 bases and J 4 bases; nucleotides not matched to a gene: 5. Germline V gives CDR1 SGHRS, CDR2 YFSETQ. The CDR3 coding sequence is TGCGCCAGCAGCTCGTCCGGACAGGGGGCCACTGAAGCTTTCTTT. This sequence encodes CASSSSGQGATEAFF.

V usage is TRBV24-1 and J usage is TRBJ2-1, with TRBD1 as a possible D gene (5 bases). The CDR3 loop spans 13 amino acids. V lost 5 bases and J lost 4, with 8 bases in between. Germline CDR1 KGHDR, CDR2 SFDVKD. CDR3 sequence reads: CATSVTGYNEQFF. For the CDR3, the DNA is TGTGCCACCAGTGTTACAGGTTACAATGAGCAGTTCTTC.

The chain recombines TRBV9 with TRBJ2-1; 10 bases are shared with TRBD2. V was pared by 2 bases and J by 7 bases, with 3 bases of the junction left unmatched. The CDR3 is made up of 14 amino acids. The germline V gene encodes CDR1 SGDLS and CDR2 YYNGEE. CDR3 bases: TGTGCCAGCAGCGTCCTAGCGGGGGAGAATGAGCAGTTCTTC. Translation gives CASSVLAGENEQFF.

The J gene is TRBJ2-3, the V gene TRBV11-2; 10 nucleotides match TRBD2. Unmatched junction bases numbered 10, after V lost 0 bases and J lost 4 bases. Germline V gives CDR1 SGHAT, CDR2 FQNNGV. CDR3 length: 18 amino acids. Written as DNA, the CDR3 is TGTGCCAGCAGCTTAGATTTGGTGCTAGCGGGAGTCTCAGATACGCAGTATTTT. It translates to CASSLDLVLAGVSDTQYF.

In its sample, this clone was seen a few times. The V and J genes are TRBV27 and TRBJ1-6; 7 bases line up with TRBD1. V shed 7 bases, J shed 7 bases, and the junction held 10 bases outside the gene matches. This CDR3 is built from 15 residues. CDR1 and CDR2 from the germline V gene are MNHEY and SMNVEV (reference sequence). The CDR3 sequence is CASTAAGTANSPLHF. The DNA of the CDR3 is TGTGCCAGCACCGCCGCCGGGACAGCAAATTCACCCCTCCACTTT.